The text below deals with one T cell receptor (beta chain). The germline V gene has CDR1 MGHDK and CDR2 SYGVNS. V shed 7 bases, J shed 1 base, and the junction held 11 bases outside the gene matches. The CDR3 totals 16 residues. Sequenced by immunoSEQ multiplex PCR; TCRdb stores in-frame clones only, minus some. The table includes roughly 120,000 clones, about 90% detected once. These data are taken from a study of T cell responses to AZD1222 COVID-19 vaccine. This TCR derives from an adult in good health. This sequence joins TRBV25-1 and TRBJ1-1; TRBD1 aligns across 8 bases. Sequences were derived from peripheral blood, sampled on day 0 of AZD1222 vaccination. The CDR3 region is CASIPDRGKRNTEAFF. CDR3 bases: TGTGCCAGCATACCAGACAGGGGTAAAAGGAACACTGAAGCTTTCTTT.